The 11 T cell receptor beta chains listed next were all sequenced from one sample in a study of graft-versus-host responses after intestinal transplantation. Sequencing was performed with immunoSEQ multiplex PCR; in TCRdb, only in-frame clones are kept and a portion is missing. The sample yields 20,000 or so clones, 40% to 50% seen once. The specimen comprised alloreactive CD4+ T cells from a mixed lymphocyte reaction culture, sampled before intestinal transplant. Subset indicated: CFSE-low proliferating T cells sorted from roughly 6-day pre-transplant mixed lymphocyte reaction (GvH or HvG direction). The receptors derive from a human patient who received an intestinal transplant.

This clone has just a few counts. The J gene is TRBJ1-1, the V gene TRBV2, with D maybe TRBD1 (5 bases). Germline V lookup: CDR1 SNHLY, CDR2 FYNNEI. CDR3 length: 13 amino acids. Trimming took off 5 bases at V and 5 bases at J, with 12 bases between the two ends. CDR3 DNA sequence: TGTGCCAGCAGTACCGTTCAGGGAACTGAAGCTTTCTTT. Its protein is CASSTVQGTEAFF.

This chain connects TRBV7-8 to TRBJ2-1, with a tentative D call TRBD2 (5 bases). The V gene lost 0 bases and the J gene lost 8 bases, with 8 bases spanning the gap. This CDR3 is 13 amino acids long. Germline CDR1 and CDR2: SGHVS and FQNEAQ. CDR3 DNA sequence: TGTGCCAGCAGCTTAGCTCTAGCCCATGAGCAGTTCTTC. Encoded protein: CASSLALAHEQFF.

The V and J genes are TRBV7-3 and TRBJ1-2, with D possibly being TRBD1 (6 bases). From germline, CDR1 is SGHTA and CDR2 FQGTGA. The V end lost 10 bases, the J end lost 8 bases, and 20 bases lay between the germline ends. The CDR3 extends over 13 amino acids. CDR3 sequence: CATIKTGVGGYTF. DNA for the CDR3: TGTGCCACCATAAAGACAGGAGTGGGGGGCTACACCTTC. The full variable domain, rest sourced from reference TRBV7-3 and TRBJ1-2, is GAGVSQTPSNKVTEKGKYVELRCDPISGHTALYWYRQSLGQGPEFLIYFQGTGAADDSGLPNDRFFAVRPEGSVSTLKIQRTERGDSAVYLCATIKTGVGGYTFGSGTRLTVV.

The CDR3 region has the DNA TGTGCCAGCAGCCCTACCCCGCCAGGGGATGAAAAACTGTTTTTT. Protein sequence: CASSPTPPGDEKLFF. This sequence joins TRBV7-9 and TRBJ1-4; the D gene is possibly TRBD1 (6 bases). The CDR3 sequence is 15 residues long. Germline CDR1 and CDR2: SEHNR and FQNEAQ (reference sequence). V was pared by 5 bases and J by 6 bases, with 16 bases between. The full variable domain, rest sourced from reference TRBV7-9 and TRBJ1-4, is DTGVSQNPRHKITKRGQNVTFRCDPISEHNRLYWYRQTLGQGPEFLTYFQNEAQLEKSRLLSDRFSAERPKGSFSTLEIQRTEQGDSAMYLCASSPTPPGDEKLFFGSGTQLSVL.

This clone was counted between two and nine times. The genes are TRBV19 and TRBJ2-3; TRBD2 matches 8 bases. V lost 3 bases and J lost 6; bases outside the gene matches: 8. Germline CDR1 LNHDA, CDR2 SQIVND (reference sequence). The CDR3 covers 15 residues. CDR3 in amino acids: CASSMGAGGVDTQYF. The CDR3 nucleotides are TGTGCCAGTAGTATGGGGGCGGGGGGCGTTGATACGCAGTATTTT.

The table lists this clone with a count of one. The CDR3 nucleotides are TGCGCCAGCACCGAGGGACTAGCGCCATACGAGCAGTACTTC. This encodes CASTEGLAPYEQYF. The chain links TRBV10-2 to TRBJ2-7, with 10 positions matching TRBD2. CDR1 WSHSY and CDR2 SAAADI come from the germline V gene. The trim removed 7 bases at V and 4 bases at J, leaving 7 bases unmatched. The CDR3 sequence is 14 residues long.

This clone was detected a few times. The chain combines TRBV7-2 with TRBJ2-7, with D unresolved. With 2 bases removed from V and 4 bases from J, the gap between germline ends came to 6 bases. The CDR3 loop spans 12 amino acids. Germline assignment: CDR1 SGHTA and CDR2 FQGNSA. DNA for the CDR3: TGTGCCAGCAGCTTAATGCGGTACGAGCAGTACTTC. It is translated as CASSLMRYEQYF.

This clone is labeled medium-sized (0.01 to 0.1%). The chain combines TRBV5-4 with TRBJ1-2, with D possibly being TRBD1 (5 bases). The length of the CDR3 is 16 residues. V lost 6 bases and J lost 2, with 20 bases in between. Germline CDR1 and CDR2: SGHNT and YYREEE (reference sequence). DNA for the CDR3: TGTGCCAGCACCCGACTGGGGAGGGGAGAAAACTATGGCTACACCTTC. Its translation: CASTRLGRGENYGYTF.

The V and J genes are TRBV6-6 and TRBJ2-7; 7 bases line up with TRBD1. V shed 2 bases and J 0 bases; nucleotides not matched to a gene: 4. In germline, CDR1 is MNHNY, CDR2 SVGAGI (reference sequence). The CDR3 loop spans 15 amino acids. CDR3: CASSYGQGVSYEQYF. The CDR3 DNA is TGTGCCAGCAGTTACGGGCAGGGGGTCTCCTACGAGCAGTACTTC.

This sequence joins TRBV25-1 and TRBJ2-2; maybe TRBD2 (6 bases). The CDR3 extends over 15 amino acids. Germline CDR1 is MGHDK and CDR2 is SYGVNS. V was cut by 5 bases and J by 6 bases, with 16 bases left in between. CDR3 nucleotide sequence: TGTGCCAGCAGTTTCCCGGGGGTAGTGGCCGGGGAGCTGTTTTTT. Translation gives CASSFPGVVAGELFF.

The rearrangement links TRBV5-1 to TRBJ1-1, with 7 bases matching TRBD1. The CDR3 sequence is 14 residues long. Germline loops: CDR1 SGHRS, CDR2 YFSETQ. With 4 bases clipped from V and 5 bases from J, the junction kept 8 bases outside the gene matches. CDR3: CASSGGQMETEAFF. CDR3 in DNA: TGCGCCAGCAGCGGGGGACAGATGGAGACTGAAGCTTTCTTT.